Shown below are 24 T cell receptor beta chains from a single sample sequenced in a study of CD8+ T cells in alopecia areata. Extracted from the samples, RNA was reverse transcribed into cDNA to serve as the sequencing template. TCRdb's table, derived via immunoSEQ multiplex PCR, lists solely in-frame clones and lacks some. This table holds roughly 120,000 clones, approximately 55% found once. Documented treatment: oral pan-JAK inhibitor, 5-10 mg twice daily. The sequencing used CD4+ T cells sorted from blood, collected at week 24, from a patient treated with tofacitinib. The receptors come from a human donor with alopecia areata.

The chain couples TRBV7-2 to TRBJ2-7; tentatively, D is TRBD1 or TRBD2 (5 bases each). Trimming took 2 bases from V and 3 from J, leaving 11 bases between them. CDR1 is SGHTA, CDR2 FQGNSA, per germline. The CDR3 spans 14 residues. The CDR3 region is CASSLPGTGYEQYF. CDR3 DNA sequence: TGTGCCAGCAGCTTACCAGGGACGGGCTACGAGCAGTACTTC. The full variable domain, rest sourced from reference TRBV7-2 and TRBJ2-7, is GAGVSQSPSNKVTEKGKDVELRCDPISGHTALYWYRQSLGQGLEFLIYFQGNSAPDKSGLPSDRFSAERTGGSVSTLTIQRTQQEDSAVYLCASSLPGTGYEQYFGPGTRLTVT.

The chain uses TRBV29-1 and TRBJ2-6; D possibly corresponds to TRBD2 (5 bases). With 1 base removed from V and 0 bases from J, the gap between germline ends came to 16 bases. The CDR3 is 18 amino acids. CDR1 and CDR2 (germline): SQVTM, ANQGSEA. CDR3 DNA: TGCAGCGTTGAAGGCGGAGGAGTGCTCCGCTCTGGGGCCAACGTCCTGACTTTC. Translating gives CSVEGGGVLRSGANVLTF.

V is TRBV2 and J is TRBJ2-5; 9 nucleotides line up with TRBD1. The CDR3 length is 14 residues. With V trimmed by 8 bases and J by 1 base, 5 bases remained unmatched. The V gene's germline CDR1 is SNHLY and CDR2 FYNNEI. The CDR3 DNA sequence: TGTGCCAGCGGCGGGACAGGGCGCCAAGAGACCCAGTACTTC. It encodes CASGGTGRQETQYF.

V gene TRBV4-2 combines with J gene TRBJ2-3, with 13 bases identical to TRBD2. The CDR3 is 17 amino acids. J lost 2 bases, V lost 3 bases, and 5 bases had no gene match. CDR1 is LGHNA and CDR2 is YNFKEQ in the germline V gene. CDR3 loop: CASSQGGLAGYTDTQYF. CDR3 in DNA: TGTGCCAGCAGCCAGGGGGGACTAGCGGGGTACACAGATACGCAGTATTTT.

This chain links TRBV25-1 with TRBJ2-1, with TRBD1 matching over 9 bases. The CDR3 is 14 amino acids. The ends lost 3 bases at V and 8 bases at J; junction bases unmatched: 5. Looked up from germline, CDR1 is MGHDK and CDR2 is SYGVNS. The CDR3 region is CASSDRTGVDEQFF. The CDR3 region has the DNA TGTGCCAGCAGTGACCGGACAGGGGTGGATGAGCAGTTCTTC.

With respect to this clone: One junction end does not reproduce the germline sequence, and a read error may be involved. The chain has TRBV7-7 and TRBJ2-2; 8 bases line up with TRBD2. The CDR3 covers 16 residues. Germline values: CDR1 SSHAT, CDR2 FNYEAQ (reference sequence). CDR3 bases: TGTGCTAGCAGTCCAGCGGGGGCCGCGAACACCGGGGAGCTGTTTTTT. Translation gives CASSPAGAANTGELFF.

The CDR3 region is CASSQGGTLPSGYTF. In DNA form, the CDR3 reads TGCGCCAGCAGCCAAGGGGGTACCCTACCCAGTGGCTACACCTTC. V is TRBV4-1 and J is TRBJ1-2, with no clear D. CDR3 size: 15 residues. Germline lookup yields CDR1 MGHRA and CDR2 YSYEKL. Trimming removed 1 base from V and 7 bases from J, with 16 bases in between.

CDR3 bases: TGCAGCGTTCAGGGTAGGGGTCAGCCCCAGCATTTT. Amino acids: CSVQGRGQPQHF. This sequence joins TRBV29-1 and TRBJ1-5; D possibly corresponds to TRBD1 (5 bases). Germline V gene lookup returns CDR1 SQVTM and CDR2 ANQGSEA. This CDR3 region has 12 residues. Trimming pared 5 bases from V and 6 bases from J, leaving 11 bases between.

The V and J genes are TRBV29-1 and TRBJ1-5, with 7 bases lining up with TRBD1. The V gene's germline CDR1 is SQVTM and CDR2 ANQGSEA. The CDR3 contains 14 residues. After removal of 7 bases from V and 0 bases from J, the junction contained 6 bases not matched to a gene. The CDR3 reads CSARGQVSNQPQHF. DNA for the CDR3: TGCAGCGCCCGAGGACAGGTTAGCAATCAGCCCCAGCATTTT.

This clone was counted once. This chain connects TRBV9 to TRBJ2-5; D is perhaps TRBD2 (5 bases). This CDR3 has 14 residues. Trimming cost V 6 bases and J 5 bases, with 17 bases left between them. The germline CDR1 and CDR2 sequences are SGDLS and YYNGEE. CDR3 amino acids: CASNLGAPGETQYF. The CDR3 region has the DNA TGTGCCAGCAACCTGGGAGCCCCCGGGGAGACCCAGTACTTC.

The V gene is TRBV4-1, the J gene TRBJ2-7, with D uncertain. Trimming took off 4 bases at V and 6 bases at J, with 10 bases between the two ends. The CDR3 consists of 12 residues. Germline V gene data show CDR1 as MGHRA and CDR2 as YSYEKL. This chain's CDR3 is CASSPFPGEQYF. The CDR3 region has the DNA TGCGCCAGCAGCCCCTTCCCGGGCGAGCAGTACTTC.

The chain is built from TRBV5-4 and TRBJ2-5, with D uncertain. This CDR3 comprises 15 residues. V lost 0 bases and J lost 2, with 11 bases in between. Germline V gene lookup returns CDR1 SGHNT and CDR2 YYREEE (reference sequence). The CDR3 protein is CASSLEGSTQETQYF. Here the CDR3 DNA reads TGTGCCAGCAGCTTGGAGGGAAGCACTCAAGAGACCCAGTACTTC.

There are a few counts of this clone. The chain is built from TRBV29-1 and TRBJ2-1, with a tentative D call TRBD2 (5 bases). CDR1 and CDR2 from the germline V gene are SQVTM and ANQGSEA. The CDR3 consists of 15 residues. V gave up 7 bases and J gave up 0 bases, with 16 bases separating them. CDR3 region: CSATPGSSSYNEQFF. Written as DNA, the CDR3 is TGCAGCGCCACTCCGGGGTCCAGCTCCTACAATGAGCAGTTCTTC.

V usage is TRBV2 and J usage is TRBJ1-5; the match to TRBD1 covers 8 bases. This CDR3 is 14 amino acids long. V was clipped by 3 bases and J by 4 bases; unmatched bases: 2. Germline V lookup: CDR1 SNHLY, CDR2 FYNNEI. CDR3 loop: CASSERTGNQPQHF. In DNA, the CDR3 is TGTGCCAGCAGTGAGAGGACAGGGAATCAGCCCCAGCATTTT.

This chain connects TRBV23-1 to TRBJ1-5, with unresolved D. TRBV23-1 counts as an open reading frame of uncertain function. V was cut by 1 base and J by 1 base, with 2 bases left in between. CDR3 length equals 13 residues. CDR3 loop: CASSQCSNQPQHF. The CDR3 nucleotides are TGCGCCAGCAGTCAATGCAGCAATCAGCCCCAGCATTTT.

This clone has only one observation. This chain links TRBV20-1 with TRBJ2-7; D gene ambiguous. Germline V gene sequence: CDR1 DFQATT, CDR2 SNEGSKA (reference sequence). The V end was cut by 3 bases, the J end by 3 bases, with 6 bases between. The CDR3 spans 11 residues. For the CDR3, the DNA is TGCAGTGCTAGTTACCGCTACGAGCAGTACTTC. Translated, it gives CSASYRYEQYF.

The J gene is TRBJ2-7, the V gene TRBV7-9; TRBD1 might be the D (6 bases). This CDR3 has 12 residues. The V end was cut by 2 bases, the J end by 7 bases, with 9 bases between. Germline values: CDR1 SEHNR, CDR2 FQNEAQ (reference sequence). The CDR3 spells CASSLQGGEQYF. Written as DNA, the CDR3 is TGTGCCAGCAGCTTACAAGGGGGTGAGCAGTACTTC.

This chain uses TRBV6-5 with TRBJ1-1, with 7 bases matching TRBD1. The CDR3 totals 15 residues. With 5 bases clipped from V and 0 bases from J, the junction kept 6 bases outside the gene matches. CDR1 and CDR2 from the germline V gene are MNHEY and SVGAGI. CDR3 nucleotide sequence: TGTGCCAGCAGTACCTACAGGGGTGTGAACACTGAAGCTTTCTTT. It is translated as CASSTYRGVNTEAFF.

This clone was seen only a few times. The V call is TRBV6-5, the J call TRBJ1-5; 7 bases are shared with TRBD1. CDR1 is MNHEY and CDR2 is SVGAGI in the germline V gene. Trimming removed 2 bases from V and 5 bases from J; junction bases left unmatched: 3. The CDR3 covers 14 residues. CDR3 sequence (DNA): TGTGCCAGCAGTTACAGAGGGGGCCATCAGCCCCAGCATTTT. Residues: CASSYRGGHQPQHF.

The DNA for the CDR3 is TGTGCCAGCAGCCCCGGGACAGAAGAGACCCAGTACTTC. Protein sequence: CASSPGTEETQYF. The chain employs TRBV5-5 and TRBJ2-5, with 7 bases matching TRBD1. Germline CDR1 reads SGHKS; CDR2 reads YYEKEE (reference sequence). The V gene end was trimmed by 4 bases and the J gene end by 3 bases; junction bases not matched to a gene: 3. The CDR3 sequence is 13 residues long.

This chain uses TRBV7-2 with TRBJ1-2; 8 bases align to TRBD1. CDR1 SGHTA and CDR2 FQGNSA come from the germline V gene. After removal of 3 bases from V and 1 base from J, the junction contained 7 bases not matched to a gene. The CDR3 is made up of 16 amino acids. This chain's CDR3 is CASSFQGAGYNYGYTF. CDR3 nucleotides: TGTGCCAGCAGCTTTCAGGGGGCGGGTTATAACTATGGCTACACCTTC.

The genes are TRBV4-2 and TRBJ2-3; perhaps TRBD1 as D (5 bases). V was pared by 1 base and J by 3 bases, with 11 bases between. CDR3 length: 15 amino acids. Germline loops: CDR1 LGHNA, CDR2 YNFKEQ. The CDR3 DNA sequence: TGTGCCAGCAGCCAAGGGACAAGGAGAACAGATACGCAGTATTTT. Amino acids: CASSQGTRRTDTQYF.

This clone has a handful of counts. The rearrangement links TRBV15 to TRBJ1-3; a possible D gene is TRBD1 (5 bases). The V end lost 0 bases, the J end lost 0 bases, and 9 bases lay between the germline ends. The V gene's germline CDR1 is LNHNV and CDR2 YYDKDF (reference sequence). This CDR3 is built from 16 residues. This CDR3 reads CATSRDPRASGNTIYF. In DNA form, the CDR3 reads TGTGCCACCAGCAGAGACCCCAGGGCCTCTGGAAACACCATATATTTT.

This clone was observed once. The V call is TRBV18, the J call TRBJ2-7; D assignment may be TRBD1 or TRBD2 (5 bases each). Germline V CDR1 and CDR2: KGHSH, LQKENI. V lost 2 bases, J lost 9 bases, and 11 bases lay in between. CDR3 length: 12 amino acids. The CDR3 spells CASSPEGFGQYF. The DNA of the CDR3 is TGTGCCAGCTCACCAGAGGGGTTCGGGCAGTACTTC. The full variable domain, with the rest looked up from reference TRBV18 and TRBJ2-7, is NAGVMQNPRHLVRRRGQEARLRCSPMKGHSHVYWYRQLPEEGLKFMVYLQKENIIDESGMPKERFSAEFPKEGPSILRIQQVVRGDSAAYFCASSPEGFGQYFGPGTRLTVT.